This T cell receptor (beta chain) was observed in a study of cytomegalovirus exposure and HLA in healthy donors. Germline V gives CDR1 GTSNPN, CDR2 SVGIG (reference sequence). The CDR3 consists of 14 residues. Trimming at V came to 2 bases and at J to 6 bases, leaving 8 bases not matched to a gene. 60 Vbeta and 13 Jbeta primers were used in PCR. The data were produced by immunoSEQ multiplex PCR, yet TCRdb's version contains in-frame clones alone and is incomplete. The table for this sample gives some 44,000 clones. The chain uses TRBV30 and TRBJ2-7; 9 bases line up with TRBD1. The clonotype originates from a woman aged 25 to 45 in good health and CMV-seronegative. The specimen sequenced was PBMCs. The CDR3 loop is CAWSKQGALGEQYF. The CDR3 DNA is TGTGCCTGGAGTAAACAGGGGGCGCTGGGCGAGCAGTACTTC.